Below, 6 T cell receptor beta chains from the same sample are listed, as sequenced in a study of T cell responses to AZD1222 COVID-19 vaccine. TCRdb's table, derived via immunoSEQ multiplex PCR, lists solely in-frame clones and lacks some. The sample carries over 90,000 clones, roughly 90% recorded once. The sequenced sample was peripheral blood, obtained 28 days after the second AZD1222 dose. The receptors shown here come from an adult who received the AZD1222 COVID-19 vaccine.

This rearrangement joins TRBV6-5 to TRBJ1-6; possible D gene TRBD1, 5 bases. The CDR3 spans 14 residues. Germline assignment: CDR1 MNHEY and CDR2 SVGAGI. V was clipped by 8 bases and J by 7 bases, with 15 bases between them. CDR3 in DNA: TGTGCCAGCGGGGGAGGGGTGTGGAATTCACCCCTCCACTTT. Translation: CASGGGVWNSPLHF.

The V and J genes are TRBV2 and TRBJ2-2, with D perhaps matching TRBD1 or TRBD2 (5 bases each). The V end lost 6 bases, the J end lost 2 bases, and 10 bases lay between the germline ends. This CDR3 region has 14 residues. CDR1 and CDR2 from the germline V gene are SNHLY and FYNNEI. The CDR3 reads CASSKGTNTGELFF. The CDR3 DNA is TGTGCCAGCAGCAAGGGGACCAACACCGGGGAGCTGTTTTTT.

The J gene is TRBJ1-5, the V gene TRBV5-5; D is unclear. The germline gives CDR1 SGHKS, CDR2 YYEKEE (reference sequence). V lost 2 bases, J lost 12 bases, and 15 bases lay in between. CDR3 length: 13 amino acids. CDR3 in amino acids: CASSFDFPGLQHF. The CDR3 bases are TGTGCCAGCAGCTTCGATTTCCCGGGTCTCCAGCATTTT.

This chain joins TRBV4-3 and TRBJ1-5; the match to TRBD1 covers 8 bases. Germline CDR1 reads LGHNA; CDR2 reads YSLEER. With V trimmed by 0 bases and J by 9 bases, 10 bases remained unmatched. This CDR3 spans 16 amino acids. CDR3 nucleotides: TGCGCCAGCAGCCAAGATAACAGGGGGTATTTGCTGCCCCAGCATTTT. It translates to CASSQDNRGYLLPQHF.

This clone was detected only once. The chain joins TRBV6-2 or TRBV6-3 to TRBJ1-1; D is unresolved. Germline V lookup: CDR1 MNHEY, CDR2 SVGEGT. The ends were cut back, 5 bases at V and 5 bases at J, with 21 bases in the middle. The CDR3 extends over 16 amino acids. CDR3 in DNA: TGTGCCAGCAGTGTTGTTATTGAGGTAACGGGGACTGAAGCTTTCTTT. It is translated as CASSVVIEVTGTEAFF.

The chain has TRBV6-5 and TRBJ2-1, with 9 nucleotides matching TRBD2. The trim removed 11 bases at V and 4 bases at J, leaving 9 bases unmatched. CDR1 is MNHEY and CDR2 is SVGAGI in the germline V gene. The CDR3 covers 14 residues. For the CDR3, the DNA is TGTGCCGCCGGGATTAGCGGGAGATACAATGAGCAGTTCTTC. It encodes CAAGISGRYNEQFF.